One sample yielded the 26 T cell receptor beta chains listed below, sequenced in a study of blood T cell repertoires in COVID-19. Measured with immunoSEQ multiplex PCR; TCRdb has only the in-frame clones, and not every one. This sample has roughly 190,000 clones, with 82% found just once. What was sequenced was PBMCs or T cells enriched from blood (not recorded which). The receptors shown here come from a man aged 40-50 years who had recovered from COVID-19.

A few counts support this clone. The V and J genes are TRBV11-2 and TRBJ1-1, with unresolved D. CDR3 length equals 11 residues. Germline lookup yields CDR1 SGHAT and CDR2 FQNNGV. The ends were cut back, 8 bases at V and 9 bases at J, with 13 bases in the middle. CDR3 protein: CASRAREQAFF. The CDR3 region has the DNA TGTGCCAGCCGGGCGAGGGAGCAAGCTTTCTTT.

The V call is TRBV5-8, the J call TRBJ1-2, with a possible D match to TRBD1 (6 bases). The CDR3 sequence is 19 residues long. V was shortened by 3 bases and J by 1 base, with 25 bases between the two germline ends. Germline V gene lookup returns CDR1 SGHTS and CDR2 YDEGEE. The chain's CDR3 is CASSSRDNEGERGNYGYTF. As DNA, the CDR3 is TGTGCCAGCAGCTCCCGAGATAATGAGGGGGAACGGGGTAACTATGGCTACACCTTC.

V gene TRBV4-3 combines with J gene TRBJ1-2; TRBD1 aligns across 11 bases. The CDR3 totals 18 residues. In germline, CDR1 is LGHNA, CDR2 YSLEER. Trimming at V came to 1 base and at J to 6 bases, leaving 13 bases not matched to a gene. For the CDR3, the DNA is TGCGCCAGCAGCCAAGCAGTAATAAGGGTGGACAGGGGGCATGGCTACACCTTC. Its protein is CASSQAVIRVDRGHGYTF.

This sequence joins TRBV27 and TRBJ1-2; D is possibly TRBD1 (6 bases). Trimming left V 6 bases short and J 4 bases short, with 18 bases between. CDR1 and CDR2 from the germline V gene are MNHEY and SMNVEV (reference sequence). This CDR3 is built from 15 residues. CDR3 sequence (DNA): TGTGCCAGCAGGGCCCGAACAGGGAATACCTATGGCTACACCTTC. It specifies CASRARTGNTYGYTF.

The CDR3 sequence is CASSYAPGEAFF. The CDR3 DNA reads TGTGCCAGCAGCTACGCTCCAGGGGAAGCTTTCTTT. The chain combines TRBV5-6 with TRBJ1-1, with D possibly matching TRBD1 (5 bases). Trimming stripped 3 bases from V and 8 bases from J, with 11 bases between. Germline-derived CDR1 and CDR2 are SGHDT and YYEEEE. CDR3 length: 12 residues.

V usage is TRBV6-5 and J usage is TRBJ2-2; D gene unclear. CDR3 length: 12 residues. V was shortened by 4 bases and J by 3 bases, with 3 bases between the two germline ends. The germline gives CDR1 MNHEY, CDR2 SVGAGI. DNA of the CDR3: TGTGCCAGCAGTTCTTACACCGGGGAGCTGTTTTTT. This gives the protein CASSSYTGELFF.

The chain carries TRBV6-5 and TRBJ1-1; D is unresolved. The CDR3 length is 13 residues. V was shortened by 7 bases and J by 10 bases, with 19 bases between the two germline ends. Germline loops: CDR1 MNHEY, CDR2 SVGAGI. The CDR3 DNA sequence: TGTGCCAGCACCCCCAGTCCCTTTGGAGCAGCTTTCTTT. Translating it yields CASTPSPFGAAFF.

V gene TRBV27 combines with J gene TRBJ2-7; tentatively, D is TRBD1 (5 bases). Germline V gene lookup returns CDR1 MNHEY and CDR2 SMNVEV (reference sequence). CDR3 length: 14 residues. V was shortened by 0 bases and J by 1 base, with 7 bases between the two germline ends. The CDR3 is CASSLSTDSYEQYF. CDR3 nucleotides: TGTGCCAGCAGTTTATCGACAGATTCCTACGAGCAGTACTTC.

V is TRBV5-1 and J is TRBJ2-3; D is uncertain. The CDR3 consists of 14 residues. CDR1 SGHRS and CDR2 YFSETQ come from the germline V gene. V lost 0 bases and J lost 2, with 7 bases in between. The CDR3 spells CASSLEQITDTQYF. DNA for the CDR3: TGCGCCAGCAGCTTGGAACAGATCACAGATACGCAGTATTTT.

The chain has TRBV9 and TRBJ1-2; 12 bases are a match to TRBD1. In germline, CDR1 is SGDLS, CDR2 YYNGEE. V shed 0 bases, J shed 5 bases, and the junction held 5 bases outside the gene matches. The CDR3 covers 16 residues. This chain's CDR3 is CASSVGGQGAGYGYTF. The CDR3 DNA reads TGTGCCAGCAGCGTAGGGGGACAGGGGGCAGGATATGGCTACACCTTC.

This sequence joins TRBV27 and TRBJ1-2, with 7 bases identical to TRBD1. This CDR3 has 13 residues. With V trimmed by 3 bases and J by 6 bases, 4 bases remained unmatched. The V gene's germline CDR1 is MNHEY and CDR2 SMNVEV (reference sequence). CDR3 in DNA: TGTGCCAGCAGTTTCTCTACAGGGGATGGCTACACCTTC. Its translation is CASSFSTGDGYTF.

As concerns this clone: Other DNA sequences in this specimen translate into the identical CDR3. This sequence joins TRBV18 and TRBJ1-1; 7 bases are shared with TRBD1. The CDR3 runs to 12 residues. Per germline, CDR1 KGHSH and CDR2 LQKENI. V trimming: 5 bases; J trimming: 12 bases; junction bases outside the gene matches: 9. This CDR3 is CASSTQQGRTFF. As DNA, the CDR3 is TGTGCCAGCTCAACCCAACAGGGGAGAACTTTCTTT.

This clone was detected once. The rearrangement joins TRBV5-1 to TRBJ2-3; 9 bases align to TRBD2. Trimming at V came to 6 bases and at J to 4 bases, leaving 9 bases not matched to a gene. Germline V gene lookup returns CDR1 SGHRS and CDR2 YFSETQ. The CDR3 has 15 amino acids. The CDR3 is CASIGNSGGADTQYF. CDR3 bases: TGCGCCAGCATTGGTAATAGCGGGGGCGCAGATACGCAGTATTTT.

The chain links TRBV29-1 to TRBJ1-3; D is undetermined. This CDR3 contains 13 residues. The V end lost 4 bases, the J end lost 3 bases, and 10 bases lay between the germline ends. Germline-derived CDR1 and CDR2 are SQVTM and ANQGSEA. As DNA, the CDR3 is TGCAGCGTTGGGGCCGCATTTGGAAACACCATATATTTT. Translation: CSVGAAFGNTIYF. Looking up the rest from reference TRBV29-1 and TRBJ1-3 gives the full variable domain: SAVISQKPSRDICQRGTSLTIQCQVDSQVTMMFWYRQQPGQSLTLIATANQGSEATYESGFVIDKFPISRPNLTFSTLTVSNMSPEDSSIYLCSVGAAFGNTIYFGEGSWLTVV.

The chain has TRBV29-1 and TRBJ2-2, with TRBD2 matching 11 bases. The CDR3 totals 15 residues. Germline trimming cut 5 bases from V and 5 bases from J; bases unmatched to any gene: 7. CDR1 is SQVTM, CDR2 ANQGSEA, per germline. CDR3: CSVLAGGAVTGELFF. The CDR3, as DNA: TGCAGCGTTTTAGCGGGAGGGGCGGTGACCGGGGAGCTGTTTTTT.

The sample holds one count of this clone. The rearrangement links TRBV2 to TRBJ1-1; D not certain. Germline loops: CDR1 SNHLY, CDR2 FYNNEI. V was cut by 8 bases and J by 6 bases, with 19 bases left in between. This CDR3 is 14 amino acids long. This chain's CDR3 is CASFTAVGVAEAFF. The DNA for the CDR3 is TGTGCCAGCTTTACAGCCGTCGGGGTTGCTGAAGCTTTCTTT.

The J gene is TRBJ2-1, the V gene TRBV9; 12 bases are shared with TRBD2. CDR1 is SGDLS, CDR2 YYNGEE, per germline. This CDR3 contains 15 residues. V was clipped by 3 bases and J by 6 bases; unmatched bases: 4. The CDR3 nucleotides are TGTGCCAGCAGCGGACGACTAGCGGGGGTCAATGAGCAGTTCTTC. Encoded protein: CASSGRLAGVNEQFF.

This chain links TRBV30 with TRBJ1-2; a possible D gene is TRBD1 (6 bases). This CDR3 has 16 residues. Germline-derived CDR1 and CDR2 are GTSNPN and SVGIG (reference sequence). The ends were cut back, 0 bases at V and 1 base at J, with 15 bases in the middle. The CDR3 protein is CAWSVPSGHLNYGYTF. For the CDR3, the DNA is TGTGCCTGGAGTGTCCCCTCGGGACACCTTAACTATGGCTACACCTTC. The entire variable domain, with the rest obtained from reference TRBV30 and TRBJ1-2, is as follows: SQTIHQWPATLVQPVGSPLSLECTVEGTSNPNLYWYRQAAGRGLQLLFYSVGIGQISSEVPQNLSASRPQDRQFILSSKKLLLSDSGFYLCAWSVPSGHLNYGYTFGSGTRLTVV.

This clone was seen more than once but under ten times. The chain couples TRBV7-2 to TRBJ1-6, with 8 bases identical to TRBD1. V trimming: 4 bases; J trimming: 8 bases; junction bases outside the gene matches: 10. The length of the CDR3 is 16 residues. Germline-derived CDR1 and CDR2 are SGHTA and FQGNSA. DNA for the CDR3: TGTGCCAGCAGCTGGACAGGGCCTTCATGGGATTCACCCCTCCACTTT. Its translation is CASSWTGPSWDSPLHF.

This clone was seen only a few times. J is TRBJ1-5 and V is TRBV28; the match to TRBD1 covers 9 bases. The CDR3 contains 15 residues. The ends lost 7 bases at V and 6 bases at J; junction bases unmatched: 10. Per the germline V gene, CDR1 is MDHEN and CDR2 is SYDVKM. CDR3 DNA: TGTGCCAGCAAACCTAACAGGGGGCAGGGTCAGCCCCAGCATTTT. Its protein is CASKPNRGQGQPQHF.

The V call is TRBV9, the J call TRBJ2-1; tentatively, D is TRBD1 (5 bases). Germline CDR1 is SGDLS and CDR2 is YYNGEE. V lost 4 bases to trimming and J lost 3 bases, with 11 bases between them. This CDR3 region has 14 residues. The CDR3 spells CASSQPGHYNEQFF. The CDR3 nucleotides read TGTGCCAGCAGCCAACCCGGACACTACAATGAGCAGTTCTTC. Variable domain in full (rest from reference TRBV9 and TRBJ2-1): DSGVTQTPKHLITATGQRVTLRCSPRSGDLSVYWYQQSLDQGLQFLIQYYNGEERAKGNILERFSAQQFPDLHSELNLSSLELGDSALYFCASSQPGHYNEQFFGPGTRLTVL.

This clone occurred once. The chain joins TRBV14 to TRBJ2-1; no firm D call. CDR3 length: 13 residues. V was pared by 6 bases and J by 12 bases, with 18 bases between. CDR1 is SGHDN, CDR2 FVKESK, per germline. CDR3 in DNA: TGTGCCAGCAGGGGTCTAGAATTACTTTGGCAGTTCTTC. The encoded protein is CASRGLELLWQFF.

The chain recombines TRBV24-1 with TRBJ1-5; D perhaps matches TRBD1 (5 bases). Germline V lookup: CDR1 KGHDR, CDR2 SFDVKD. The length of the CDR3 is 15 residues. Trimming shortened V by 10 bases and J by 0 bases, and 15 bases separated the two germline ends. The CDR3 here is CATGQGRNSNQPQHF. In DNA form, the CDR3 reads TGTGCCACAGGGCAGGGTAGGAATAGCAATCAGCCCCAGCATTTT.

J is TRBJ2-1 and V is TRBV7-2; possibly TRBD2 for D (5 bases). There are 13 residues in the CDR3. V dropped 3 bases and J dropped 9 bases, with 12 bases sitting between them. Germline V CDR1 and CDR2: SGHTA, FQGNSA. CDR3 in amino acids: CASSFTGTVEQFF. CDR3 in DNA: TGTGCCAGCAGCTTTACGGGAACGGTTGAGCAGTTCTTC.

This clone occurred a few times. V usage is TRBV7-9 and J usage is TRBJ1-1; D perhaps matches TRBD1 (5 bases). The CDR3 consists of 17 residues. V was clipped by 2 bases and J by 0 bases, with 16 bases between them. Germline CDR1 and CDR2: SEHNR and FQNEAQ (reference sequence). For the CDR3, the DNA is TGTGCCAGCAGCTTACCCGATCAGGGAAACATGAACACTGAAGCTTTCTTT. It yields the protein CASSLPDQGNMNTEAFF.

The J gene is TRBJ2-1, the V gene TRBV18; D perhaps matches TRBD1 (6 bases). Germline-derived CDR1 and CDR2 are KGHSH and LQKENI. Trimming shortened V by 2 bases and J by 4 bases, and 12 bases separated the two germline ends. The CDR3 sequence is 15 residues long. This CDR3 reads CASSPMAGEYNEQFF. The CDR3 nucleotides read TGTGCCAGCTCACCAATGGCAGGGGAATACAATGAGCAGTTCTTC.